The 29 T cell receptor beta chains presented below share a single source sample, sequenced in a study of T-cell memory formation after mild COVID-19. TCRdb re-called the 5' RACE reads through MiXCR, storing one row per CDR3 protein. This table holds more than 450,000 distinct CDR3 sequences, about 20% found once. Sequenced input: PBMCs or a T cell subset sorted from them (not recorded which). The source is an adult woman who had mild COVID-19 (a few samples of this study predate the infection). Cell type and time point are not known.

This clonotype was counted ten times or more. The CDR3, as DNA: TGCGCCAGCAGTGTGGGGACAGGCCATGGCTACACCTTC. It yields the protein CASSVGTGHGYTF. This chain links TRBV5-1 with TRBJ1-2; TRBD1 matches 8 bases. The CDR3 consists of 13 residues. Germline values: CDR1 SGHRS, CDR2 YFSETQ. J gave up 6 bases and V 5 bases, and 6 bases lay outside the gene matches.

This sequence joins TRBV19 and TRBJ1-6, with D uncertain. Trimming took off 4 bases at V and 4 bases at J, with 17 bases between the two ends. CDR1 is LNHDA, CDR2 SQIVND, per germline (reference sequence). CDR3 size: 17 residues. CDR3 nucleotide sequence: TGTGCCAGTAGTAATGGTGACCAGGCTGTGTATAATTCACCCCTCCACTTT. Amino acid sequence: CASSNGDQAVYNSPLHF. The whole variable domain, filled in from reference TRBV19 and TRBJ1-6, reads DGGITQSPKYLFRKEGQNVTLSCEQNLNHDAMYWYRQDPGQGLRLIYYSQIVNDFQKGDIAEGYSVSREKKESFPLTVTSAQKNPTAFYLCASSNGDQAVYNSPLHFGNGTRLTVT.

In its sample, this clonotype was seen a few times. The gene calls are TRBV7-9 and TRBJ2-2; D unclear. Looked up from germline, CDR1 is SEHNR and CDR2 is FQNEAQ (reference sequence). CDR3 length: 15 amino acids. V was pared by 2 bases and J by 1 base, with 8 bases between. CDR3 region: CASSLTIGNTGELFF. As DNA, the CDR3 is TGTGCCAGCAGCTTAACTATCGGGAACACCGGGGAGCTGTTTTTT.

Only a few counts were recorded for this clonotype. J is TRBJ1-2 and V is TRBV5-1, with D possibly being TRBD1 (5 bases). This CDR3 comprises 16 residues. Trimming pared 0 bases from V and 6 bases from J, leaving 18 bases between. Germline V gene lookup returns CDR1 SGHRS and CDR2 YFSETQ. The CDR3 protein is CASSLEVAGSSHGYTF. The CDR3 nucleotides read TGCGCCAGCAGCTTGGAGGTTGCAGGGAGTTCTCATGGCTACACCTTC.

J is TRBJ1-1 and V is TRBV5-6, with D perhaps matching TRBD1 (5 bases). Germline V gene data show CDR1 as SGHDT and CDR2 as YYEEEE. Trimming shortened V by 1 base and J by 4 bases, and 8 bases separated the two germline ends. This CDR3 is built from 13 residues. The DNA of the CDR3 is TGTGCCAGCAGCTTGCTAACAGGCACTGAAGCTTTCTTT. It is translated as CASSLLTGTEAFF.

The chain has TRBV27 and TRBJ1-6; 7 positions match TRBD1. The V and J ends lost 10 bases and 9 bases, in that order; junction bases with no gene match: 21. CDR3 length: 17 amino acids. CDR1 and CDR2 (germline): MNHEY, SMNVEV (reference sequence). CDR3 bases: TGTGCCACCTTACCCCGGGACAGCATTCCCTTTGGTTCACCCCTCCACTTT. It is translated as CATLPRDSIPFGSPLHF.

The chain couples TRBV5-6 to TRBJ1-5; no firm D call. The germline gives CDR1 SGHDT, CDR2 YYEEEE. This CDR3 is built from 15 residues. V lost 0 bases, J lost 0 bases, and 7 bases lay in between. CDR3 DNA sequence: TGTGCCAGCAGCTTGGGGGAGGGTAGCAATCAGCCCCAGCATTTT. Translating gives CASSLGEGSNQPQHF.

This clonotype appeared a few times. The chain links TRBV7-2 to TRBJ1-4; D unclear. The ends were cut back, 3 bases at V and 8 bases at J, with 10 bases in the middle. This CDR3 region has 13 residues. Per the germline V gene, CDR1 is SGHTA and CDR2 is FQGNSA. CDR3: CASSFRRQEKLFF. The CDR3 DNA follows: TGTGCCAGCAGCTTTCGGCGGCAGGAAAAACTGTTTTTT.

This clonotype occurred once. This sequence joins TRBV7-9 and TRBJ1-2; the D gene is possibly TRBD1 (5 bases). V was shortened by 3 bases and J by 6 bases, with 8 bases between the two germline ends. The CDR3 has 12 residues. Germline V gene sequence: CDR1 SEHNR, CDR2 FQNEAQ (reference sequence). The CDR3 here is CASSFPRDGYTF. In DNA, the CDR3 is TGTGCCAGCAGCTTCCCCAGGGATGGCTACACCTTC.

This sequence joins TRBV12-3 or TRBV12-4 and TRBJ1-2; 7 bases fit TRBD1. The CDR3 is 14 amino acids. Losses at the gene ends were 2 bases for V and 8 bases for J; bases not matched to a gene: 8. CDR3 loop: CASSLRQGARGYTF. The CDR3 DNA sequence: TGTGCCAGCAGTTTAAGACAGGGCGCGCGGGGCTACACCTTC.

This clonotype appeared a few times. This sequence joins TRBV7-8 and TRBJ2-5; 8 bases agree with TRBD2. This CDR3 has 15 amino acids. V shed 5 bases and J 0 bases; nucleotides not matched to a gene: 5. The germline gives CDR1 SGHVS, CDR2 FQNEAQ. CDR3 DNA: TGTGCCAGCAGCCCGGGGGGGACTGACCAAGAGACCCAGTACTTC. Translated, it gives CASSPGGTDQETQYF.

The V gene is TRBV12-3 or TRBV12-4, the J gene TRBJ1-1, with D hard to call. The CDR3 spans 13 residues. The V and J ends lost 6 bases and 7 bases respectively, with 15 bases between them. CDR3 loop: CASRSLELFEAFF. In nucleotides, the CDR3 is TGTGCCAGCAGGTCCCTGGAGCTCTTTGAAGCTTTCTTT.

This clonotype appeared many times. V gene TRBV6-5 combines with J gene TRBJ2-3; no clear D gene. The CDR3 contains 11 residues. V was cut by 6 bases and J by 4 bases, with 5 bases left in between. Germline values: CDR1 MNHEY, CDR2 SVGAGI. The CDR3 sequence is CASSNADTQYF. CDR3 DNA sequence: TGTGCCAGCAGCAACGCAGATACGCAGTATTTT.

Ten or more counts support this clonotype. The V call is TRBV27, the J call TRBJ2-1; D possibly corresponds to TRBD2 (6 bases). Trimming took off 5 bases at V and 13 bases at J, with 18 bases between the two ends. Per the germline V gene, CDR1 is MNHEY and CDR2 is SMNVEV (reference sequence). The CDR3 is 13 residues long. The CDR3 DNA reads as TGTGCCAGCAGTCGATACCGGGACTCAGGCCAGTTCTTC. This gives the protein CASSRYRDSGQFF.

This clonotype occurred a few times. The DNA of the CDR3 is TGTGCCAGCAGCCCGGACAGGGCCAGGGAAGCTTTCTTT. Its translation: CASSPDRAREAFF. The chain is built from TRBV6-4 and TRBJ1-1; 8 bases line up with TRBD1. The CDR3 consists of 13 residues. Per the germline V gene, CDR1 is MRHNA and CDR2 is SNTAGT. J gave up 8 bases and V 6 bases, and 8 bases lay outside the gene matches.

CDR3 nucleotide sequence: TGCAGCGCCGTTTCGGGGGAATTGGAGACCCAGTACTTC. Its translation: CSAVSGELETQYF. V is TRBV29-1 and J is TRBJ2-5, with a possible D match to TRBD2 (6 bases). CDR3 length equals 13 residues. Germline V gene data show CDR1 as SQVTM and CDR2 as ANQGSEA. Trimming cost V 7 bases and J 5 bases, with 17 bases left between them.

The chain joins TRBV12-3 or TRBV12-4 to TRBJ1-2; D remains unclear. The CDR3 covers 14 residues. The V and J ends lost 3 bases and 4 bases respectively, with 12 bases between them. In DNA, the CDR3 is TGTGCCAGCAGTTTTAGTACAGCTTTCTATGGCTACACCTTC. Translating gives CASSFSTAFYGYTF.

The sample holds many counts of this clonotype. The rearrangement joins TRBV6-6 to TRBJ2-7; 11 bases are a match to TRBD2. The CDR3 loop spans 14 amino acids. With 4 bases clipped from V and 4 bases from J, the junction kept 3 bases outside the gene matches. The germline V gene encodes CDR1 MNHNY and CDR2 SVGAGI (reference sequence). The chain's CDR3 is CASSSTSGSYEQYF. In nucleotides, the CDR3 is TGTGCCAGCAGTTCCACTAGCGGGAGTTACGAGCAGTACTTC.

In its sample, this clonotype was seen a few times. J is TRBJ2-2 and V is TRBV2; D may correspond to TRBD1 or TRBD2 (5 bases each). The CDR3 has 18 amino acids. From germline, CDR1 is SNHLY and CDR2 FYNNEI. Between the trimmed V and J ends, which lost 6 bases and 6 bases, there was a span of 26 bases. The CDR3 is CASRVGLTEQSGPGELFF. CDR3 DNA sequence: TGTGCCAGCAGGGTCGGACTCACGGAACAATCGGGGCCCGGGGAGCTGTTTTTT.

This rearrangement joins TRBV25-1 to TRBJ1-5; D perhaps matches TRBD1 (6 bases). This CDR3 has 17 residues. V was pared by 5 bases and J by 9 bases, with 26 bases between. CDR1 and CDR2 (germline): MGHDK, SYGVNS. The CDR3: CASSSTHWGPLDAPQHF. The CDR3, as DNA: TGTGCCAGCAGTTCCACTCACTGGGGGCCCCTCGATGCGCCCCAGCATTTT.

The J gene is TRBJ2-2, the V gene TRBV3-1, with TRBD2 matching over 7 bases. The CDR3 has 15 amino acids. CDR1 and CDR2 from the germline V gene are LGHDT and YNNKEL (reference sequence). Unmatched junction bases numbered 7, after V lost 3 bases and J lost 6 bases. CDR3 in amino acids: CASSQWIAGAGELFF. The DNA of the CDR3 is TGTGCCAGCAGCCAGTGGATAGCGGGCGCCGGGGAGCTGTTTTTT.

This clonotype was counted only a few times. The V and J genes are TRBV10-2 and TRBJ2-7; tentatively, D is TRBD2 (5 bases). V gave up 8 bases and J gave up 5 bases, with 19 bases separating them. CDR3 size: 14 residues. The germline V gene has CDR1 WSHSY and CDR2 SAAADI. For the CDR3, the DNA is TGCGCCAGCGCGGAAGAGGGTCTCCTGGACGAGCAGTACTTC. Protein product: CASAEEGLLDEQYF.

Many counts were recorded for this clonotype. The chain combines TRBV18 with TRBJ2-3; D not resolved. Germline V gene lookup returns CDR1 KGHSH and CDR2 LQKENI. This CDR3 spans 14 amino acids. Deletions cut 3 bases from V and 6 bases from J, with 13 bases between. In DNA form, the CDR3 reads TGTGCCAGCTCACCTTCATTCGGTTTGGATACGCAGTATTTT. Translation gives CASSPSFGLDTQYF.

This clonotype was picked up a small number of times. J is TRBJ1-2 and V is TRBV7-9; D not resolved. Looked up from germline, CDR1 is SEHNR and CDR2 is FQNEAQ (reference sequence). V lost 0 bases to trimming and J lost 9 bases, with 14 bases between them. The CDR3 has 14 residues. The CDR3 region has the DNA TGTGCCAGCAGCTTAGCCGAGACACATAGCAGCTACACCTTC. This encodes CASSLAETHSSYTF. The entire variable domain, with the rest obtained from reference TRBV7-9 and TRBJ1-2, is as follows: DTGVSQNPRHKITKRGQNVTFRCDPISEHNRLYWYRQTLGQGPEFLTYFQNEAQLEKSRLLSDRFSAERPKGSFSTLEIQRTEQGDSAMYLCASSLAETHSSYTFGSGTRLTVV.

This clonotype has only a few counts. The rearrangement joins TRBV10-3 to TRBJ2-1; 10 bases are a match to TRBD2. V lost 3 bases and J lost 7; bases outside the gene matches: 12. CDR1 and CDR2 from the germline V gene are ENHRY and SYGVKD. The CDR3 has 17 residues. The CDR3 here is CAISDPTASSGRNEQFF. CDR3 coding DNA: TGTGCCATCAGTGATCCAACAGCGTCTAGCGGGAGAAATGAGCAGTTCTTC.

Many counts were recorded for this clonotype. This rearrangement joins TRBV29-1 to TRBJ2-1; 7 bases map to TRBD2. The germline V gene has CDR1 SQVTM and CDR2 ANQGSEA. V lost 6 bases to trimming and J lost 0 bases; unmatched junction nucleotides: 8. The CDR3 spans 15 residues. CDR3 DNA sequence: TGCAGCGTCTCCAGGGACTACACCTCCTACAATGAGCAGTTCTTC. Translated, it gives CSVSRDYTSYNEQFF.

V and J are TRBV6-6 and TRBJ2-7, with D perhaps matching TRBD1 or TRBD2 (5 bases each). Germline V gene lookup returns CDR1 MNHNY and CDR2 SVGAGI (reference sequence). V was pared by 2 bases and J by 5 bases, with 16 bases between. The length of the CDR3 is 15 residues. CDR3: CASSYGAGTGHEQYF. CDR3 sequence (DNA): TGTGCCAGCAGTTACGGCGCAGGGACGGGCCACGAGCAGTACTTC.

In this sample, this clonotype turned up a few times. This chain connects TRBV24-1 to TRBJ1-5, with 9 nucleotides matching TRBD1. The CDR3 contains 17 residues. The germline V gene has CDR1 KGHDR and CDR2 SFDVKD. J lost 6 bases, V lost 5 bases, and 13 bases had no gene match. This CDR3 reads CATSGQGEVGVGQPQHF. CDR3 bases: TGTGCCACCAGTGGACAGGGGGAAGTGGGTGTGGGTCAGCCCCAGCATTTT.

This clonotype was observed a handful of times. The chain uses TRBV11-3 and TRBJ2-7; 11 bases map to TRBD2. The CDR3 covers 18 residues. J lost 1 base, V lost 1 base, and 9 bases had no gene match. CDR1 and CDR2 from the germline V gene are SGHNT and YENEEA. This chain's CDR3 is CASSLGPGASGRSYEQYF. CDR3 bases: TGTGCCAGCAGCTTAGGCCCCGGAGCTAGCGGGAGGTCCTACGAGCAGTACTTC.